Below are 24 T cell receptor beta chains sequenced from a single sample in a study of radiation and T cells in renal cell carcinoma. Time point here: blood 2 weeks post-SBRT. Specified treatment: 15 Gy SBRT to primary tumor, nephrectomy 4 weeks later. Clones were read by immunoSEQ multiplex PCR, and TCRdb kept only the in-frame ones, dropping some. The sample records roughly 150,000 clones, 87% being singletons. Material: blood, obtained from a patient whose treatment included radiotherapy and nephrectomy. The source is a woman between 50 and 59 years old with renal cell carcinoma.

CDR3 DNA sequence: TGTGCCAGCAGCCTAGAGCGGGGGAGCACAGATACGCAGTATTTT. Protein: CASSLERGSTDTQYF. V is TRBV7-3 and J is TRBJ2-3; 8 bases fit TRBD2. This CDR3 region has 15 residues. Germline CDR1 and CDR2: SGHTA and FQGTGA. Germline trimming cut 5 bases from V and 0 bases from J; bases unmatched to any gene: 4.

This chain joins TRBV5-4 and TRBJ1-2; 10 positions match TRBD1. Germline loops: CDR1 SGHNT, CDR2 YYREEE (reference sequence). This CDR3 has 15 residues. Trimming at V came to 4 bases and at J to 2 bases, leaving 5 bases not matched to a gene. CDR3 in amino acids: CASSPGQGENYGYTF. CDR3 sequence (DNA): TGTGCCAGCAGCCCTGGACAGGGGGAAAACTATGGCTACACCTTC.

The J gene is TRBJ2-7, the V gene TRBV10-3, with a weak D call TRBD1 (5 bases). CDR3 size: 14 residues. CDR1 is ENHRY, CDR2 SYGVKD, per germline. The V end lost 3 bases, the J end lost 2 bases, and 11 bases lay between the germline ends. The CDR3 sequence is CAISEQVPPYEQYF. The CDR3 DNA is TGTGCCATCAGTGAACAGGTGCCGCCCTACGAGCAGTACTTC.

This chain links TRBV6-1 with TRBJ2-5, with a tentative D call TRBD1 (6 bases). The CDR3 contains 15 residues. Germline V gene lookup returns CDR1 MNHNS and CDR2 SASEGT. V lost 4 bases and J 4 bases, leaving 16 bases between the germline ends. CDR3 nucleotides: TGTGCCAGCAGTGTACTAGGAGTCAGGGGAGAGACCCAGTACTTC. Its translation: CASSVLGVRGETQYF.

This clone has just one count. The CDR3 is CASPPKTGNEKLFF. The CDR3 nucleotides are TGCGCCAGCCCCCCGAAGACAGGGAATGAAAAACTGTTTTTT. V gene TRBV10-1 combines with J gene TRBJ1-4; 7 nucleotides align to TRBD1. The CDR3 contains 14 residues. The V segment lost 8 bases and the J segment 5 bases; nucleotides outside the gene matches: 8. CDR1 is WNHNN, CDR2 SYGVQD, per germline (reference sequence).

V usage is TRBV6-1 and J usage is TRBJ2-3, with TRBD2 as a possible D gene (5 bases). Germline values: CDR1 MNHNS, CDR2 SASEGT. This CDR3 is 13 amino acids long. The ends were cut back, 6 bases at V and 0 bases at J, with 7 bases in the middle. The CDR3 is CASSWTSTDTQYF. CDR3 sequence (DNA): TGTGCCAGCAGCTGGACTAGCACAGATACGCAGTATTTT.

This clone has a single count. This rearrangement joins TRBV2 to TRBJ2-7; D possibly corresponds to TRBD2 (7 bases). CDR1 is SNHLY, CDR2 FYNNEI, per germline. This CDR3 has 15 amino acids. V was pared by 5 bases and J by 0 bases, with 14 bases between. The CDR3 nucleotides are TGTGCCAGCAGTCGAGGGGGGGGCTCCTCCTACGAGCAGTACTTC. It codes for CASSRGGGSSYEQYF.

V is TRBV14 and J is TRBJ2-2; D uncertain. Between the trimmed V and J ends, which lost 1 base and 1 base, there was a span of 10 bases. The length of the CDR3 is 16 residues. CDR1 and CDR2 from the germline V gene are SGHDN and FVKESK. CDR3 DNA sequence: TGTGCCAGCAGCCAAGCTATCAGACTGAACACCGGGGAGCTGTTTTTT. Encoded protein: CASSQAIRLNTGELFF.

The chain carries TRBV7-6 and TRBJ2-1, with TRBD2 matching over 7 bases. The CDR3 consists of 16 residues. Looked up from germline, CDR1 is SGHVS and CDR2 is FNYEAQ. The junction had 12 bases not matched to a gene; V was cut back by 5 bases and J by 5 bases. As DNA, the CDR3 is TGTGCCAGCAGCGCGAGCCTCTATGGGGGGGACAATGAGCAGTTCTTC. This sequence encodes CASSASLYGGDNEQFF.

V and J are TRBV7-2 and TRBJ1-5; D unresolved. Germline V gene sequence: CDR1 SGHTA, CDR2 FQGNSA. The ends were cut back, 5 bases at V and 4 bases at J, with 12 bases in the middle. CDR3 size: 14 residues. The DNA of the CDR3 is TGTGCCAGCAGCCCGGGCCTACTGAATCAGCCCCAGCATTTT. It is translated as CASSPGLLNQPQHF.

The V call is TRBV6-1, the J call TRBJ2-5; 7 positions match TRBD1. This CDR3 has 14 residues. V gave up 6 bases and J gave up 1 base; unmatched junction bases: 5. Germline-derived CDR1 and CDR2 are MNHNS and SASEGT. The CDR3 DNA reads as TGTGCCAGCAGCCCCGACAGGGTCCAAGAGACCCAGTACTTC. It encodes CASSPDRVQETQYF.

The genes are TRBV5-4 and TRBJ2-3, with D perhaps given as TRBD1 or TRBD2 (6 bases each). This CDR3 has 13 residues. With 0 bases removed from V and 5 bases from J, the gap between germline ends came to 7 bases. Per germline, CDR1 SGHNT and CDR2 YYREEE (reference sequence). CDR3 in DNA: TGTGCCAGCAGCTTGGAGGGGGGAGATACGCAGTATTTT. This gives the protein CASSLEGGDTQYF.

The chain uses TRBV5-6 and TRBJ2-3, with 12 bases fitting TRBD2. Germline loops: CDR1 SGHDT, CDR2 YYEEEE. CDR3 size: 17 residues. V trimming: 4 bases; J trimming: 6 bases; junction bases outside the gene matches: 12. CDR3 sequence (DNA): TGTGCCAGCAGCCCCTACCGGGGCCTAGCGGGGGGGGATACGCAGTATTTT. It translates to CASSPYRGLAGGDTQYF.

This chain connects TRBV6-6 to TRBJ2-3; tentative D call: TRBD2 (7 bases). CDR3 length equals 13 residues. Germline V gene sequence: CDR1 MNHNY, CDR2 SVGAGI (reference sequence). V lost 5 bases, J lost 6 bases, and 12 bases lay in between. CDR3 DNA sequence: TGTGCCAGCAGTGGGGGGGCCCCGGATACGCAGTATTTT. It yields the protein CASSGGAPDTQYF.

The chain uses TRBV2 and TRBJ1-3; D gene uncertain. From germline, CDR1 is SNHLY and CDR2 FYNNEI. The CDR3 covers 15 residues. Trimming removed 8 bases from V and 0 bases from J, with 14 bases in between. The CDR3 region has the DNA TGTGCCAGCCCCCGGGGAGGACCCTCTGGAAACACCATATATTTT. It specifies CASPRGGPSGNTIYF.

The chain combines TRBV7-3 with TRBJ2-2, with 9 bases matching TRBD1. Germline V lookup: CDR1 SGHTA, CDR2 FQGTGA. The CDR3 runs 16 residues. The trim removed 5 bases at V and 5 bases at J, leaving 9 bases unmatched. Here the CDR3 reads CASSPSAGQGTGELFF. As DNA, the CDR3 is TGTGCCAGCAGCCCTAGCGCGGGACAGGGTACCGGGGAGCTGTTTTTT.

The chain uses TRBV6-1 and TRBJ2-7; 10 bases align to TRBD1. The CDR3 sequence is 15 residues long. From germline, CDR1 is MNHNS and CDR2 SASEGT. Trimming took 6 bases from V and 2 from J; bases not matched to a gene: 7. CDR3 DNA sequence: TGTGCCAGCAGCAAAGACAGGGGGCGGCCCTACGAGCAGTACTTC. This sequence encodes CASSKDRGRPYEQYF.

The CDR3 DNA reads TGCGCCAGCAGCCCACAACTGGGACTAGCGGGCACAGATACGCAGTATTTT. Translation gives CASSPQLGLAGTDTQYF. The chain combines TRBV4-1 with TRBJ2-3; TRBD2 matches at 11 bases. This CDR3 region has 17 residues. V was clipped by 4 bases and J by 1 base; unmatched bases: 7. Per germline, CDR1 MGHRA and CDR2 YSYEKL.

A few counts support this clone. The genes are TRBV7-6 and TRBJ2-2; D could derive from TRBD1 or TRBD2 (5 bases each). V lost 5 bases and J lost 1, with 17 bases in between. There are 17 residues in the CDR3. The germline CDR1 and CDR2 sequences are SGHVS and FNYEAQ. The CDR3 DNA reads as TGTGCCAGCAGCCGGAACGTTGGGACGGGGAACACCGGGGAGCTGTTTTTT. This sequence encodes CASSRNVGTGNTGELFF.

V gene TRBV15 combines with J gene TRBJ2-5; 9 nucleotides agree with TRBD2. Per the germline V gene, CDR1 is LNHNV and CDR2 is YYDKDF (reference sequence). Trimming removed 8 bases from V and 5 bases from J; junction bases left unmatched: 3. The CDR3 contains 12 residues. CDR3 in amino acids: CATRLAGETQYF. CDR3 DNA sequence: TGTGCCACCCGGCTAGCGGGGGAGACCCAGTACTTC.

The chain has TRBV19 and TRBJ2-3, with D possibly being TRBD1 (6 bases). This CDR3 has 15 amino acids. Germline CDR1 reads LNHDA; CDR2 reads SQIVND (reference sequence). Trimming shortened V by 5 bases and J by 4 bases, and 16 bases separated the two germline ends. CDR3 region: CASSQGAGESDTQYF. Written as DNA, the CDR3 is TGTGCCAGTAGTCAAGGGGCAGGGGAGTCAGATACGCAGTATTTT. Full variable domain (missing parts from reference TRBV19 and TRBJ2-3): DGGITQSPKYLFRKEGQNVTLSCEQNLNHDAMYWYRQDPGQGLRLIYYSQIVNDFQKGDIAEGYSVSREKKESFPLTVTSAQKNPTAFYLCASSQGAGESDTQYFGPGTRLTVL.

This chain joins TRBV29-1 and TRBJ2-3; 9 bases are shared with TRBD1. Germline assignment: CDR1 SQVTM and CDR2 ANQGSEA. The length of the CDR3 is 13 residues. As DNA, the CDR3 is TGCATAGCCGGGACAGGGTACACAGATACGCAGTATTTT. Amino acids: CIAGTGYTDTQYF.

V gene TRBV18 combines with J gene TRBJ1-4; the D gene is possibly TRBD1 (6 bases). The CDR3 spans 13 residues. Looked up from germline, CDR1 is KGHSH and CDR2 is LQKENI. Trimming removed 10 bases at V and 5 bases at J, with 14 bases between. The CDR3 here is CATQGQTNEKLFF. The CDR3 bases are TGTGCCACTCAAGGACAGACGAATGAAAAACTGTTTTTT. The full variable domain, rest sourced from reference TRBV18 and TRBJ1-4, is NAGVMQNPRHLVRRRGQEARLRCSPMKGHSHVYWYRQLPEEGLKFMVYLQKENIIDESGMPKERFSAEFPKEGPSILRIQQVVRGDSAAYFCATQGQTNEKLFFGSGTQLSVL.

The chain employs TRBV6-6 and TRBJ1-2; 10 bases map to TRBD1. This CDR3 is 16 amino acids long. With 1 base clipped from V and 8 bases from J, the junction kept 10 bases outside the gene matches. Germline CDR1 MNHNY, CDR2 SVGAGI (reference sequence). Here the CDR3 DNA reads TGTGCCAGCAGTTACTGGGACAGGGGCTCGACGGGGGGCTACACCTTC. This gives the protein CASSYWDRGSTGGYTF.